The rows below give T cell receptor beta chains drawn from one sample of a study of molecular identifiers for immune sequencing clone quantification. TCRdb passed the PCR reads through MiXCR, listing each CDR3 protein once. The sample carries some 320,000 distinct CDR3 sequences, about 20% recorded once. Sequenced input: naive CD8+ T cells from blood, with Jurkat cell RNA spiked in. The receptor set was obtained from a human donor in good health. Some libraries in this study had Jurkat cell RNA spiked in. Each CDR3 is given with its conserved first and last residue. A D gene is named only where the DNA matches it firmly. Not every row has a clone size; where given, it reads once, few, many or a size class.

size,J,D,V,CDR3,DNA
many,TRBJ2-7,-,TRBV7-8,CASSFGKGYEQYF,TGTGCCAGCAGCTTCGGGAAAGGCTACGAGCAGTACTTC
many,TRBJ1-6,-,TRBV27,CASGQDLNSPLHF,TGTGCCAGCGGCCAGGATCTTAATTCACCCCTCCACTTT
-,TRBJ2-3,TRBD2,TRBV12-3/TRBV12-4,CASSLYLGGADTQYF,TGTGCCAGCAGTTTATACTTGGGAGGGGCAGATACGCAGTATTTT
-,TRBJ2-5,-,TRBV12-3/TRBV12-4,CASRRVGGERQETQYF,TGTGCCAGCAGGAGAGTCGGCGGGGAGAGACAAGAGACCCAGTACTTC
many,TRBJ1-1,-,TRBV12-3/TRBV12-4,CASSSMNTEAFF,TGTGCCAGCAGCTCAATGAACACTGAAGCTTTCTTT
many,TRBJ2-1,-,TRBV15,CATSRDEDEQFF,TGTGCCACCAGCAGAGATGAGGATGAGCAGTTCTTC
many,TRBJ1-4,TRBD1,TRBV12-3/TRBV12-4,CASRGTENEKLFF,TGTGCCAGCAGGGGGACAGAGAATGAAAAACTGTTTTTT
-,TRBJ2-3,-,TRBV20-1,CSADGPGHDTDTQYF,TGCAGTGCTGACGGGCCTGGTCATGACACAGATACGCAGTATTTT
few,TRBJ2-5,-,TRBV10-3,CAISESRTELGETQYF,TGTGCCATCAGTGAGTCGAGGACAGAGCTAGGGGAGACCCAGTACTTC
many,TRBJ1-6,TRBD1,TRBV19,CASSNRDRGLNSPLHF,TGTGCCAGTAGTAACCGGGACAGGGGGCTTAATTCACCCCTCCACTTT
-,TRBJ1-1,-,TRBV7-6,CASSLDWNWNTEAFF,TGTGCCAGCAGCTTAGATTGGAATTGGAACACTGAAGCTTTCTTT